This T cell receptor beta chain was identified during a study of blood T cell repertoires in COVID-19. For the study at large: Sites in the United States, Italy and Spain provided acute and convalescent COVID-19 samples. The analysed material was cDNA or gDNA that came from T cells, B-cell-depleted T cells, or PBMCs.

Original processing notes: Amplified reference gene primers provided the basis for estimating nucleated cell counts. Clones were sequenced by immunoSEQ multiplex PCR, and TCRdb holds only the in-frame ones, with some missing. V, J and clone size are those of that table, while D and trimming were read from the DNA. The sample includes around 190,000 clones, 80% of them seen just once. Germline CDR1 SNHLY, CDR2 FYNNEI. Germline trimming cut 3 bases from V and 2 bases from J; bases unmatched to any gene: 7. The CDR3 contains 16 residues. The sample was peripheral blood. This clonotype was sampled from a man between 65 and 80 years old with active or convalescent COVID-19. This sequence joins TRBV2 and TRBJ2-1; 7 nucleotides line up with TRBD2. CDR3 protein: CASSEGRARAYNEQFF. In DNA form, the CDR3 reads TGTGCCAGCAGTGAGGGGAGGGCGAGGGCCTACAATGAGCAGTTCTTC.